Detailed here is one T cell receptor beta chain. As yet, its antigen is unknown. This CDR3 contains 19 residues. Germline values: CDR1 SGHVS, CDR2 FNYEAQ. This entry belongs to a study of CXCR3-negative and CXCR3-positive naive CD8 T cells. The wider study: Sequencing gave about 140 million TRB reads overall, about 1.5 +/- 0.3 million per library.

Preparation of TRB cDNA libraries relied on 5' RACE carrying UMI labels. TCRdb reprocessed the 5' RACE reads and reports one entry per CDR3 protein, with no DNA. The sample totals 140,000 to 150,000 distinct CDR3 sequences. Findings and caveats of the study: When CXCR3-positive naive cells were set against CXCR3-negative naive cells, the former had more hydrophobic TRB CDR3s. Naive subsets expressed similar surface CD5; TRB CDR3 features served to infer TCR strength.

The sample taken for sequencing was naive CXCR3+ CD8+ T cells from blood. Subset: CD45RO-CCR7+CD27+CD95- naive CD8+ T cells expressing CXCR3 (TNR3+). This chain uses TRBV7-6 with TRBJ2-1; the D gene TCRdb calls, TRBD1, cannot be checked with no DNA. The sequence was obtained from a human donor in good health. Some clones in this sample may be carry-over from other donors' samples. The CDR3 sequence is CASSTLQGLYLGSYNEQFF.